The clone carrying this TCR beta chain showed up many times. The record originates from a study of T cells in Graves' hyperthyroidism and ophthalmopathy. CDR3 size: 13 residues. V lost 6 bases and J 5 bases, leaving 11 bases between the germline ends. Regions amplified from RNA transcripts were the TCR beta CDR3 regions. HTBI primers were the set used in a first-round RT-PCR of the TCR CDR3. TCRdb re-called the multiplex PCR reads through MiXCR, storing one row per CDR3 protein. The sample contains approximately 600,000 distinct CDR3 sequences, around 15% of which appear only once. The origin of this receptor is a woman aged 35 to 49 with Graves' ophthalmopathy. The sample was blood. The gene calls are TRBV12-3 or TRBV12-4 and TRBJ1-5; D gene ambiguous. In DNA form, the CDR3 reads TGTGCCAGCAGCCTCACCCCCGATCAGCCCCAGCATTTT. Its translation: CASSLTPDQPQHF.